Listed below are T cell receptor beta chains from one sample, sequenced in a study of cytotoxic CD8 clonotypes in ibrutinib-treated CLL. Profiled with immunoSEQ multiplex PCR; TCRdb holds only in-frame clones, not every one. The repertoire holds hundreds of thousands of clones, under 80% seen once, with 15% in the top ten. The sequences come from PBMCs, collected after 24 months of ibrutinib treatment. Source of these receptors: a human donor with chronic lymphocytic leukemia. CDR3s include the opening cysteine and the closing phenylalanine or tryptophan. D genes are given only for firm matches. Some rows have no size entry. The others give once, few or many, or a class for an expanded clone.

D | size | J | V | DNA | CDR3
. | . | TRBJ2-1 | TRBV2 | TGTGCCAGCTCCGAACAAGGCCGCAACGTGCAGTTCTTC | CASSEQGRNVQFF
TRBD1 | . | TRBJ2-1 | TRBV20-1 | TGCAGTGCTAGAGATAGGGGGCAGCAGTTCTTC | CSARDRGQQFF
TRBD1 | . | TRBJ2-7 | TRBV5-1 | TGCGCCAGCAGCCCGGACAGGGTTTTGGTGAGCGAGCAGTACTTC | CASSPDRVLVSEQYF
TRBD1 | . | TRBJ2-1 | TRBV5-1 | TGCGCCAGCAGCTTTGGGACAGGTTTCTATGAGCAGTTCTTC | CASSFGTGFYEQFF
. | . | TRBJ2-1 | TRBV28 | TGTGCCAGCAGAAGCGCGCAAGATAATGAGCAGTTCTTC | CASRSAQDNEQFF
TRBD2 | few | TRBJ2-7 | TRBV29-1 | TGCAGCGTAGGTAGCGGGACCATCCACGAGCAGTACTTC | CSVGSGTIHEQYF
. | . | TRBJ2-7 | TRBV9 | TGTGCCAGCAGCCTCAGCGGTAGCGGCCCCTACGAGCAGTACTTC | CASSLSGSGPYEQYF
. | . | TRBJ2-1 | TRBV9 | TGTGCCAGCAGCGTAGAGGGCCATCGGGATGAGCAGTTCTTC | CASSVEGHRDEQFF
. | . | TRBJ2-1 | TRBV9 | TGTGCCAGCAGCGTAAGAGGGGAGCAGTTCTTC | CASSVRGEQFF
. | . | TRBJ1-2 | TRBV5-1 | TGCGCCAGCAGCATCACAGAATCCTATGGCTACACCTTC | CASSITESYGYTF
. | . | TRBJ2-7 | TRBV29-1 | TGCAGCGTTTGGGGCGGGAAGACCTACGAGCAGTACTTC | CSVWGGKTYEQYF
. | . | TRBJ2-3 | TRBV28 | TGTGCCAGCAGTTCTGGGTTAGGGATTATCACAGATACGCAGTATTTT | CASSSGLGIITDTQYF
TRBD2 | . | TRBJ2-2 | TRBV9 | TGTGCCAGCAGCGTAGCTAGCGGGGCGTACACCGGGGAGCTGTTTTTT | CASSVASGAYTGELFF
. | . | TRBJ2-7 | TRBV6-5 | TGTGCCAGCGAGGAGCGACCCGGCGAGCAGTACTTC | CASEERPGEQYF
. | . | TRBJ2-1 | TRBV6-6 | TGTGCCAGCAGTTACTCTCGTGAGGGCCGCTACAATGAGCAGTTCTTC | CASSYSREGRYNEQFF
. | . | TRBJ1-3 | TRBV30 | TGTGCCTGGAGTATAGGGCCGAGCTCTGGAAACACCATATATTTT | CAWSIGPSSGNTIYF
TRBD2 | . | TRBJ2-5 | TRBV2 | TGTGCCAGCAGTCCGGGACTAGTACAAGAGACCCAGTACTTC | CASSPGLVQETQYF
. | once | TRBJ2-5 | TRBV5-1 | TGCGCCAGCAGCTTGGACAGATACCAAGAGACCCAGTACTTC | CASSLDRYQETQYF
. | . | TRBJ1-1 | TRBV4-2 | TGTGCCAGCAGCGCTGACAGACGGGCTTTCTTT | CASSADRRAFF
TRBD1 | . | TRBJ1-1 | TRBV25-1 | TGTGCCAGCAGCTCGGGACAGGGGTACATGAACACTGAAGCTTTCTTT | CASSSGQGYMNTEAFF
. | . | TRBJ1-1 | TRBV30 | TGTGCCTGGGGCCGGGGTATTATAGAAGCTTTCTTT | CAWGRGIIEAFF
TRBD1 | . | TRBJ1-5 | TRBV28 | TGTGCCAGCAGGGGACAGGGGGGTCATTGGCCCCAGCATTTT | CASRGQGGHWPQHF
TRBD1 | once | TRBJ1-5 | TRBV19 | TGTGCCAGTAGTACGGGGACAGTTAGCAATCAGCCCCAGCATTTT | CASSTGTVSNQPQHF
. | . | TRBJ2-1 | TRBV20-1 | TGCAGTGCTAGCCGGGGACCACAGTTCTTC | CSASRGPQFF
. | . | TRBJ2-3 | TRBV5-1 | TGCGCCAGCAGCTTAGCGGGACACGGAGAGATCGGGGATACGCAGTATTTT | CASSLAGHGEIGDTQYF
TRBD2 | . | TRBJ2-3 | TRBV5-4 | TGTGCCAGCAGCTTGGAGGCTAGCGGGAAGATCACAGATACGCAGTATTTT | CASSLEASGKITDTQYF
TRBD2 | . | TRBJ2-1 | TRBV29-1 | TGCAGCGTTGGGAAGTTGGGAGGGGAGACTGAGCAGTTCTTC | CSVGKLGGETEQFF
TRBD2 | . | TRBJ2-1 | TRBV9 | TGTGCCAGCAGCGTAGGAGGGGTCACGGGACTAGCGGGAGGGCGCTCCTACAATGAGCAGTTCTTC | CASSVGGVTGLAGGRSYNEQFF
. | . | TRBJ2-1 | TRBV30 | TGTGCCTGGAGTGTGGTCAATGAGCAGTTCTTC | CAWSVVNEQFF
TRBD1 | . | TRBJ1-4 | TRBV11-2 | TGTGCCAGCAGCCCACAGGGGTATGAAAAACTGTTTTTT | CASSPQGYEKLFF
TRBD2 | . | TRBJ2-1 | TRBV27 | TGTGCCAGCAGTTTGGCTAGCGGGAGGGCTAATGAGCAGTTCTTC | CASSLASGRANEQFF
TRBD2 | . | TRBJ2-7 | TRBV6-5 | TGTGCCAGCAGTTACAGGACTAGCGGCGAGCAGTACTTC | CASSYRTSGEQYF
. | . | TRBJ2-7 | TRBV10-2 | TGCGCCAGCAGTGTGGCAGCGTACGAGCAGTACTTC | CASSVAAYEQYF
. | . | TRBJ2-5 | TRBV14 | TGTGCCAGCAGCGGTCGGGTTGGAGAGACCCAGTACTTC | CASSGRVGETQYF
. | . | TRBJ1-2 | TRBV9 | TGTGCCAGCAGCGTAGGGGGCGGGGACTATGGCTACACCTTC | CASSVGGGDYGYTF